Given below is one TCR beta chain in context. The target antigen is unknown. Time point meaning: blood 4 weeks post-SBRT, at nephrectomy. The treatment denotes: 15 Gy SBRT to primary tumor, nephrectomy 4 weeks later. Nephrectomy followed 15 Gy stereotactic body radiation by 4 weeks. Blood was sampled at baseline, 2 weeks and 4 weeks after SBRT. The ends lost 4 bases at V and 7 bases at J; junction bases unmatched: 6. The CDR3 covers 15 residues. The germline CDR1 and CDR2 sequences are SGHRS and YFSETQ. Measured with immunoSEQ multiplex PCR; TCRdb has only the in-frame clones, and not every one. The sample yields 130,000 to 150,000 clones, 70% to 90% seen once. The data originate from a study of radiation and T cells in renal cell carcinoma. Study-level results: In blood, top tumor clones expanded by 2 weeks, shrinking by 4.

This chain links TRBV5-1 with TRBJ2-1, with TRBD1 matching 12 bases. The receptor was derived from a woman aged 45-60 years with renal cell carcinoma. Sequencing used blood, obtained from a patient whose treatment included radiotherapy and nephrectomy. The CDR3 region is CASSQGQGAVNEQFF. DNA for the CDR3: TGCGCCAGCAGCCAGGGACAGGGGGCTGTGAATGAGCAGTTCTTC.